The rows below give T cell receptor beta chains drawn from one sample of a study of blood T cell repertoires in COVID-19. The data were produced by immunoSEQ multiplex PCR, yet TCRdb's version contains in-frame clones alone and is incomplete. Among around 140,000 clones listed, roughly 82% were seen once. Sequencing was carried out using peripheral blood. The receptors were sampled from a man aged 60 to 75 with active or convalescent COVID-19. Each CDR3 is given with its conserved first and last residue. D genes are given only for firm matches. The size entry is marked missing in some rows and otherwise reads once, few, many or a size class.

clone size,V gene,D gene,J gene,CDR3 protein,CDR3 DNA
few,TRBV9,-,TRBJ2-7,CASSVSGGGHEQYF,TGTGCCAGCAGCGTTAGTGGGGGGGGCCACGAGCAGTACTTC
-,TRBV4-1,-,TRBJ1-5,CASSQVRGFNQPQHF,TGCGCCAGCAGCCAAGTTCGAGGCTTCAATCAGCCCCAGCATTTT
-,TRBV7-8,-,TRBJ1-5,CASSLARGGGLYQPQHF,TGTGCCAGCAGCTTAGCGCGGGGCGGGGGGCTCTATCAGCCCCAGCATTTT
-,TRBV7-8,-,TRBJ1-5,CASSLAEVSNQPQHF,TGTGCCAGCAGCTTAGCGGAGGTTAGCAATCAGCCCCAGCATTTT
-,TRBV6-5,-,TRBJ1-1,CASNILGRENTEAFF,TGTGCCAGCAATATCTTAGGGCGGGAGAACACTGAAGCTTTCTTT
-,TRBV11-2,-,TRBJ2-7,CASSLGRDRGYEQYF,TGTGCCAGCAGCTTAGGGCGCGATCGGGGTTACGAGCAGTACTTC
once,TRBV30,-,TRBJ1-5,CAWSTTSRNQPQHF,TGTGCCTGGAGTACCACTAGCCGAAATCAGCCCCAGCATTTT
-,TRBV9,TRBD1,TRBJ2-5,CASSPWTGIQETQYF,TGTGCCAGCAGCCCCTGGACAGGGATCCAAGAGACCCAGTACTTC
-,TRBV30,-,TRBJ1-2,CAWSVGHLKNYGYTF,TGTGCCTGGAGTGTCGGACACCTAAAGAACTATGGCTACACCTTC
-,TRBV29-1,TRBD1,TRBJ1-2,CSAPQQGTGKGYTF,TGCAGCGCCCCACAACAAGGGACAGGGAAGGGCTACACCTTC
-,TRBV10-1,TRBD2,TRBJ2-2,CASSDRLGTSGNTGELFF,TGCGCCAGCAGTGACCGCCTTGGGACTAGCGGGAACACCGGGGAGCTGTTTTTT
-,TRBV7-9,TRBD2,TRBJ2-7,CASTFPSSGSYEQYF,TGTGCCAGCACCTTCCCATCTAGCGGATCCTACGAGCAGTACTTC
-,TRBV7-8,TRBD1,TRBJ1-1,CASSLRGRAPEAFF,TGTGCCAGCAGCTTAAGGGGGCGGGCGCCCGAAGCTTTCTTT
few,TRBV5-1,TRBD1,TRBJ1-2,CASSLVGTADGYTF,TGCGCCAGCAGCTTGGTAGGGACAGCGGATGGCTACACCTTC
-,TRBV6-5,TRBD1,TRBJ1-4,CASSNWGQGGEKLFF,TGTGCCAGCAGTAATTGGGGACAGGGAGGGGAAAAACTGTTTTTT
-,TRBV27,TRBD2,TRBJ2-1,CASSDGTSGEEQFF,TGTGCCAGCAGTGACGGGACTAGCGGGGAAGAGCAGTTCTTC
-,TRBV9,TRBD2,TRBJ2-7,CASSPEGLAGGRSYEQYF,TGTGCCAGCAGCCCAGAGGGACTAGCGGGGGGGCGTTCCTACGAGCAGTACTTC
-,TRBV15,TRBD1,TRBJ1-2,CATSRDPGDRGYGYTF,TGTGCCACCAGCAGAGACCCTGGGGACAGGGGATATGGCTACACCTTC
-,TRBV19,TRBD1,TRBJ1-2,CASSRDRDYGYTF,TGTGCCAGTAGTAGGGACAGGGATTATGGCTACACCTTC
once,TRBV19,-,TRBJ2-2,CALGVGGELFF,TGTGCCCTAGGGGTCGGCGGGGAGCTGTTTTTT
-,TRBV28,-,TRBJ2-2,CASSSPKPGLAAGELFF,TGTGCCAGCAGCTCCCCAAAGCCCGGACTGGCCGCCGGGGAGCTGTTTTTT
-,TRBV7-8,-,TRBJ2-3,CASSLGGGDTDTQYF,TGTGCCAGCAGCTTAGGTGGCGGCGACACAGATACGCAGTATTTT
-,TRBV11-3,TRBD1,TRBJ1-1,CASSLGVTRTGSITEAFF,TGTGCCAGCAGCTTAGGGGTGACGAGGACAGGGTCTATTACTGAAGCTTTCTTT
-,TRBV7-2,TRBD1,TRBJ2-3,CASSLSRGRTDTQYF,TGTGCCAGCAGCTTATCCAGGGGGCGGACAGATACGCAGTATTTT
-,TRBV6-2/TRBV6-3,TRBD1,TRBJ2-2,CASSPGQVNTGELFF,TGTGCCAGCAGCCCGGGACAGGTGAACACCGGGGAGCTGTTTTTT
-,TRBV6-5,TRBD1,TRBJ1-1,CASSYSGGVEAFF,TGTGCCAGCAGTTACTCAGGGGGCGTTGAAGCTTTCTTT
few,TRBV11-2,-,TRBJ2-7,CASSLGRDSSYEQYF,TGTGCCAGCAGCTTAGGACGGGATAGCTCCTACGAGCAGTACTTC